This T cell receptor beta chain was observed in a study of T cells after yellow fever vaccination. Study-wide findings and caveats: Post-booster repertoires contained most primary-vaccination clones again (approximately 97% CD4, about 88% CD8).

TCRdb ran MiXCR on the 5' RACE reads and lists one entry per CDR3 protein. The sample has more than 450,000 distinct CDR3 sequences; 21% are singletons. This clonotype has a count of ten or more. The antigen is not known. V was trimmed by 4 bases and J by 3 bases, leaving 5 bases between them. The CDR3 has 12 residues. Germline V gives CDR1 SGHTA, CDR2 FQGNSA. The origin of this receptor is a man aged 18 to 30 who received the YFV17D yellow fever vaccine. V usage is TRBV7-2 and J usage is TRBJ2-3; D is uncertain. Sequenced material: PBMCs, taken roughly 23 days after the first yellow fever vaccination. CDR3 nucleotides: TGTGCCAGCAGCTCCAGAACAGATACGCAGTATTTT. Amino acid sequence: CASSSRTDTQYF.